A selection of T cell receptor beta chains follows, all from one sample in a study of OX40 agonist ivuxolimab in advanced cancers. Profiled with immunoSEQ multiplex PCR; TCRdb holds only in-frame clones, not every one. Seen here are about 100,000 clones, 75% to 90% observed once, and the top ten hold around 0.16%. Specimen: CD4+ or CD8+ T cells sorted from blood, collected in a trial of the OX40 agonist ivuxolimab. The receptors here all came from an adult with an advanced solid tumor such as melanoma, head and neck, liver or kidney cancer. Both conserved end residues are part of each CDR3. D genes are given only for firm matches. Size tells how often a clone was seen (once, few, many) or the class of an expanded clone, and some rows leave it out.

J: TRBJ2-7
D: NA
length: 11
size: NA
V: TRBV6-4
DNA: TGTGCCAGCAACGGGGAAGGCGAGCAGTACTTC
CDR3: CASNGEGEQYF

J: TRBJ2-2
D: NA
length: 15
size: NA
V: TRBV11-2
DNA: TGTGCCAGCAGCTTTGCGGGGCCGAACACCGGGGAGCTGTTTTTT
CDR3: CASSFAGPNTGELFF

J: TRBJ2-7
D: NA
length: 11
size: medium-sized
V: TRBV29-1
DNA: TGCAGCGTTGTACTCTCCTACGAGCAGTACTTC
CDR3: CSVVLSYEQYF

J: TRBJ2-2
D: NA
length: 13
size: NA
V: TRBV27
DNA: TGTGCCACCTCAAAGGTGAACACCGGGGAGCTGTTTTTT
CDR3: CATSKVNTGELFF

J: TRBJ1-1
D: NA
length: 16
size: NA
V: TRBV7-9
DNA: TGTGCCAGCAGCTTAGGAGGGATAGGCCAAAACACTGAAGCTTTCTTT
CDR3: CASSLGGIGQNTEAFF

J: TRBJ2-3
D: NA
length: 12
size: NA
V: TRBV30
DNA: TGTGCCGCTGAAGGGGGAGGAGATACGCAGTATTTT
CDR3: CAAEGGGDTQYF

J: TRBJ2-3
D: NA
length: 15
size: NA
V: TRBV14
DNA: TGTGCCAGCAGCCAACAGGGAATACACACAGATACGCAGTATTTT
CDR3: CASSQQGIHTDTQYF

J: TRBJ1-3
D: NA
length: 14
size: NA
V: TRBV19
DNA: TGTGCCAGTATCCCGAGCGTTATTGGAAACACCATATATTTT
CDR3: CASIPSVIGNTIYF

J: TRBJ1-1
D: NA
length: 13
size: NA
V: TRBV5-1
DNA: TGCGCCAGCAGCTTGGACAGGGTCACTGAAGCTTTCTTT
CDR3: CASSLDRVTEAFF

J: TRBJ2-1
D: TRBD2
length: 16
size: once
V: TRBV18
DNA: TGTGCCAGCTCAGGAACCATGGCGGGAGGGCCTGATGAGCAGTTCTTC
CDR3: CASSGTMAGGPDEQFF

J: TRBJ2-3
D: TRBD1
length: 18
size: NA
V: TRBV7-2
DNA: TGTGCCAGCAGCTTAGAATGGTTAAGGACAGGGGGCACAGATACGCAGTATTTT
CDR3: CASSLEWLRTGGTDTQYF

J: TRBJ2-7
D: NA
length: 14
size: NA
V: TRBV30
DNA: TGTGCCTGGAGTGTATCTGGTGGGTCCTACGAGCAGTACTTC
CDR3: CAWSVSGGSYEQYF

J: TRBJ1-2
D: NA
length: 13
size: NA
V: TRBV27
DNA: TGTGCCAGCAGACACGGCCGAACTTATGGCTACACCTTC
CDR3: CASRHGRTYGYTF

J: TRBJ1-5
D: TRBD1
length: 15
size: NA
V: TRBV27
DNA: TGTGCCAGCAGACCCACAGGGGGCGCCTCTCAGCCCCAGCATTTT
CDR3: CASRPTGGASQPQHF

J: TRBJ2-2
D: TRBD2
length: 15
size: once
V: TRBV7-9
DNA: TGTGCCAGCAGCTTCTTAGCGGGGAACACCGGGGAGCTGTTTTTT
CDR3: CASSFLAGNTGELFF

J: TRBJ1-1
D: TRBD1
length: 13
size: NA
V: TRBV6-5
DNA: TGTGCCAGCAGCCCCGGACAGGGAAATTCGGCTTTCTTT
CDR3: CASSPGQGNSAFF

J: TRBJ2-2
D: NA
length: 15
size: once
V: TRBV19
DNA: TGTGCCAGTATAGCCCGGGAGCTCGGGGCCGGGGAGCTGTTTTTT
CDR3: CASIARELGAGELFF

J: TRBJ2-1
D: NA
length: 15
size: NA
V: TRBV7-3
DNA: TGTGCCAGCAGCTTTGGGGCAGTACAGTACAATGAGCAGTTCTTC
CDR3: CASSFGAVQYNEQFF

J: TRBJ1-1
D: NA
length: 16
size: NA
V: TRBV30
DNA: TGTGCCTGGTACCGACAGGTAGGCGTTTTTGTCACTGAAGCTTTCTTT
CDR3: CAWYRQVGVFVTEAFF

J: TRBJ1-6
D: NA
length: 15
size: few
V: TRBV7-9
DNA: TGTGCCAGCGAAACGGGGGGAGGTGATAATTCACCCCTCCACTTT
CDR3: CASETGGGDNSPLHF

J: TRBJ1-5
D: NA
length: 13
size: few
V: TRBV11-2
DNA: TGTGCCAGCAGCTTAGATCGAACCCAGCCCCAGCATTTT
CDR3: CASSLDRTQPQHF

J: TRBJ2-1
D: NA
length: 11
size: NA
V: TRBV2
DNA: TGTGCCAGCCATGGTCACAATGAGCAGTTCTTC
CDR3: CASHGHNEQFF

J: TRBJ2-4
D: NA
length: 14
size: NA
V: TRBV7-2
DNA: TGTGCCAGCAGCTTAGTACGGGGAAAAAACATTCAGTACTTC
CDR3: CASSLVRGKNIQYF

J: TRBJ2-7
D: NA
length: 14
size: once
V: TRBV10-3
DNA: TGTGCCATCAATCCCGAGGGTGAGATTTACGAGCAGTACTTC
CDR3: CAINPEGEIYEQYF

J: TRBJ1-4
D: TRBD1
length: 15
size: NA
V: TRBV30
DNA: TGTGCCTGCTCCTCACGGGACAGGCTGAGTGAAAAACTGTTTTTT
CDR3: CACSSRDRLSEKLFF

J: TRBJ2-5
D: NA
length: 14
size: NA
V: TRBV11-2
DNA: TGTGCCAGCAGCTTAGGTTCTAGTGGGGAGACCCAGTACTTC
CDR3: CASSLGSSGETQYF

J: TRBJ2-7
D: TRBD2
length: 18
size: once
V: TRBV7-9
DNA: TGTGCCAGCAGCTTTCAAGGGGTAGCGGGAGGGCCCTCCTACGAGCAGTACTTC
CDR3: CASSFQGVAGGPSYEQYF

J: TRBJ1-5
D: TRBD1
length: 15
size: NA
V: TRBV11-2
DNA: TGTGCCAGCAGCTTAGTGGGGACAGGGAATCAGCCCCAGCATTTT
CDR3: CASSLVGTGNQPQHF

J: TRBJ2-7
D: NA
length: 14
size: NA
V: TRBV29-1
DNA: TGCAGCGTTGAACTCCAGGGGAGAGGGTACGAGCAGTACTTC
CDR3: CSVELQGRGYEQYF

J: TRBJ2-1
D: TRBD2
length: 16
size: NA
V: TRBV7-7
DNA: TGTGCCAGCAGCCCCAACTTTGGGACTAAAGGGAATGAGCAGTTCTTC
CDR3: CASSPNFGTKGNEQFF

J: TRBJ1-2
D: NA
length: 12
size: NA
V: TRBV29-1
DNA: TGCAGCGGGACAGACCAGATTGATGGCTACACCTTC
CDR3: CSGTDQIDGYTF

J: TRBJ1-2
D: NA
length: 13
size: once
V: TRBV4-1
DNA: TGCGCCAGCAGCCAAGACAGGTTTTATGGCTACACCTTC
CDR3: CASSQDRFYGYTF

J: TRBJ2-7
D: NA
length: 13
size: NA
V: TRBV11-2
DNA: TGTGCCAGCAGACAACCTACCCTCTACGAGCAGTACTTC
CDR3: CASRQPTLYEQYF

J: TRBJ1-3
D: NA
length: 16
size: NA
V: TRBV11-3
DNA: TGTGCCAGCAGCGCGGGACCGATAACCTCTGGAAACACCATATATTTT
CDR3: CASSAGPITSGNTIYF

J: TRBJ1-1
D: NA
length: 16
size: NA
V: TRBV11-1
DNA: TGTGCCAGCAGCCCCCCGGATCTACAGGTGAGAACTGAAGCTTTCTTT
CDR3: CASSPPDLQVRTEAFF

J: TRBJ2-5
D: TRBD2
length: 16
size: NA
V: TRBV28
DNA: TGTGCCAGCAGCCAAACTAGCGGGTTGTACCAAGAGACCCAGTACTTC
CDR3: CASSQTSGLYQETQYF

J: TRBJ2-7
D: NA
length: 13
size: NA
V: TRBV19
DNA: TGTGCCAGTAGTATTTCAGGTACCCACGAGCAGTACTTC
CDR3: CASSISGTHEQYF

J: TRBJ2-7
D: NA
length: 11
size: NA
V: TRBV6-5
DNA: TGTGCCAGCAGTGTAGACTACGAGCAGTACTTC
CDR3: CASSVDYEQYF

J: TRBJ2-2
D: TRBD2
length: 17
size: NA
V: TRBV30
DNA: TGTGCCTGGAGTGTACCAGGGACTAGCGGGAGCCCCGGGGAGCTGTTTTTT
CDR3: CAWSVPGTSGSPGELFF

J: TRBJ1-2
D: TRBD1
length: 15
size: once
V: TRBV19
DNA: TGTGCCAGTAGTATATGGGGACAGATGAACTATGGCTACACCTTC
CDR3: CASSIWGQMNYGYTF

J: TRBJ1-1
D: NA
length: 13
size: NA
V: TRBV30
DNA: TGTGCCTGGAGCCGGGACCTTCACACTGAAGCTTTCTTT
CDR3: CAWSRDLHTEAFF

J: TRBJ2-1
D: NA
length: 14
size: NA
V: TRBV7-2
DNA: TGTGCCAGCAGCTTAGGGTCCGGGGTCAATGAGCAGTTCTTC
CDR3: CASSLGSGVNEQFF

J: TRBJ2-5
D: NA
length: 17
size: NA
V: TRBV9
DNA: TGTGCCAGCAGCACCTGGGGGGCCAGGGGGTACCAAGAGACCCAGTACTTC
CDR3: CASSTWGARGYQETQYF

J: TRBJ1-2
D: NA
length: 13
size: NA
V: TRBV10-2
DNA: TGCGCCAGCAGTACTGATGCTAACTATGGCTACACCTTC
CDR3: CASSTDANYGYTF

J: TRBJ2-4
D: TRBD1
length: 16
size: NA
V: TRBV5-1
DNA: TGCGCCAGCAGCTTTGACAGGGAAAGGGGGAAAAACATTCAGTACTTC
CDR3: CASSFDRERGKNIQYF

J: TRBJ2-3
D: TRBD2
length: 14
size: NA
V: TRBV7-9
DNA: TGTGCCAGCAATTTGGGCGGGAGCGCAGATACGCAGTATTTT
CDR3: CASNLGGSADTQYF

J: TRBJ2-5
D: TRBD2
length: 15
size: NA
V: TRBV2
DNA: TGTGCCAGCAGTAGGACTAGCGGGAGGTCTCAGACCCAGTACTTC
CDR3: CASSRTSGRSQTQYF

J: TRBJ1-1
D: NA
length: 14
size: NA
V: TRBV10-2
DNA: TGCGCCAGCAGTGATGGGGGCGTGAACACTGAAGCTTTCTTT
CDR3: CASSDGGVNTEAFF

J: TRBJ2-7
D: NA
length: 15
size: NA
V: TRBV30
DNA: TGTGCCTGGAGGGGATGGGGGACCGCAGTCTACGAGCAGTACTTC
CDR3: CAWRGWGTAVYEQYF

J: TRBJ2-5
D: NA
length: 15
size: NA
V: TRBV9
DNA: TGTGCCAGCAGCGTTAACGGGAGAGGATTCGAGACCCAGTACTTC
CDR3: CASSVNGRGFETQYF

J: TRBJ1-2
D: NA
length: 12
size: NA
V: TRBV5-1
DNA: TGCGCCAGCAGCGCGAACAAGGAAGGCTACACCTTC
CDR3: CASSANKEGYTF

J: TRBJ2-3
D: NA
length: 17
size: NA
V: TRBV16
DNA: TGTGCCAGCAGCCAAGGGGGGGGCAGGGGGCGAATAGATACGCAGTATTTT
CDR3: CASSQGGGRGRIDTQYF

J: TRBJ2-1
D: TRBD1
length: 17
size: NA
V: TRBV5-1
DNA: TGCGCCAGCAGCCCAAGCGCCCAGGACAGGCGGACGATTGGGCAGTTCTTC
CDR3: CASSPSAQDRRTIGQFF

J: TRBJ2-3
D: TRBD2
length: 15
size: NA
V: TRBV6-5
DNA: TGTGCCAGCAGCCGACTAGCGGCCACCACAGATACGCAGTATTTT
CDR3: CASSRLAATTDTQYF

J: TRBJ1-6
D: NA
length: 16
size: NA
V: TRBV19
DNA: TGTGCCAGTAGACCGACCCGGGACCTCTATAATTCACCCCTCCACTTT
CDR3: CASRPTRDLYNSPLHF

J: TRBJ1-3
D: NA
length: 14
size: NA
V: TRBV29-1
DNA: TGCAGCGTTGAAGACAGCCACTCTGGAAACACCATATATTTT
CDR3: CSVEDSHSGNTIYF

J: TRBJ1-2
D: NA
length: 13
size: few
V: TRBV19
DNA: TGTGCCAGTACCCTCCGAGGGCAACGAGGCTACACCTTC
CDR3: CASTLRGQRGYTF

J: TRBJ1-3
D: TRBD1
length: 17
size: NA
V: TRBV6-1
DNA: TGTGCCAGCAGTGAACGCGGGACAGGGGCGAACGGAAACACCATATATTTT
CDR3: CASSERGTGANGNTIYF

J: TRBJ2-5
D: NA
length: 13
size: NA
V: TRBV19
DNA: TGTGCCAGTAGCTTGACAGGTTCAGAGACCCAGTACTTC
CDR3: CASSLTGSETQYF

J: TRBJ2-7
D: TRBD1
length: 20
size: NA
V: TRBV6-4
DNA: TGTGCCAGCAGTGACTCTTCCCCGGACAGGGGGCAGGGCGGGGAGTACGAGCAGTACTTC
CDR3: CASSDSSPDRGQGGEYEQYF